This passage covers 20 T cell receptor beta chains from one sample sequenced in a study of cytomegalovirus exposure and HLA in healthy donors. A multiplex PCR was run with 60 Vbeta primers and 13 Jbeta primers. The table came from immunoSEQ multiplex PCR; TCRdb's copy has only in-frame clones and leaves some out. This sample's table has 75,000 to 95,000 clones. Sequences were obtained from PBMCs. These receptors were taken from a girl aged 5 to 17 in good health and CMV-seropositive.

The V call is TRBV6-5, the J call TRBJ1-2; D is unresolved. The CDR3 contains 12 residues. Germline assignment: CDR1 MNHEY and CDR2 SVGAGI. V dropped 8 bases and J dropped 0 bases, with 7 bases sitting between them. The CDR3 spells CASGTANYGYTF. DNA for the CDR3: TGTGCCAGCGGAACAGCTAACTATGGCTACACCTTC.

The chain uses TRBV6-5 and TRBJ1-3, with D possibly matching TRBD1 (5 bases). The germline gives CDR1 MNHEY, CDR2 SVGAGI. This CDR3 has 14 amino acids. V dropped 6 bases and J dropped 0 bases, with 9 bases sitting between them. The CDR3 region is CASSKGHSGNTIYF. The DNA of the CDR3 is TGTGCCAGCAGCAAGGGGCACTCTGGAAACACCATATATTTT.

The CDR3 loop is CASSSLPGVQNTGELFF. In DNA, the CDR3 is TGTGCCAGCAGCTCCCTCCCGGGTGTACAGAACACCGGGGAGCTGTTTTTT. The rearrangement links TRBV7-9 to TRBJ2-2, with unresolved D. CDR3 length: 17 amino acids. Trimming pared 4 bases from V and 1 base from J, leaving 16 bases between. Germline CDR1 and CDR2: SEHNR and FQNEAQ (reference sequence).

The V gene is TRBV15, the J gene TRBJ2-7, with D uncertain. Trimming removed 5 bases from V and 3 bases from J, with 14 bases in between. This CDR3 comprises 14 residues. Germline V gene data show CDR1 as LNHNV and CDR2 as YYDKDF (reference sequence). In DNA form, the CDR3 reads TGTGCCACCAGCGAAAGCCGGTTCGACTACGAGCAGTACTTC. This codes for CATSESRFDYEQYF.

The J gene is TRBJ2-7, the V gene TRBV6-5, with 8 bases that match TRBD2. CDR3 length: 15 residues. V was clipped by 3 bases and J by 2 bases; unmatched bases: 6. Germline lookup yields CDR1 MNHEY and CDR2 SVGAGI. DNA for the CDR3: TGTGCCAGCAGTTATGGAGCGGGGGACGCCTACGAGCAGTACTTC. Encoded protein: CASSYGAGDAYEQYF.

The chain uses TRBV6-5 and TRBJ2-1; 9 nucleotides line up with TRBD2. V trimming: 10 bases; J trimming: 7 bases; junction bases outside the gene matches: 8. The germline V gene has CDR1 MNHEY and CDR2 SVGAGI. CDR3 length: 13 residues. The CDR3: CAIGRGGVNEQFF. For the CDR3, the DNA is TGTGCCATCGGACGCGGGGGGGTTAATGAGCAGTTCTTC.

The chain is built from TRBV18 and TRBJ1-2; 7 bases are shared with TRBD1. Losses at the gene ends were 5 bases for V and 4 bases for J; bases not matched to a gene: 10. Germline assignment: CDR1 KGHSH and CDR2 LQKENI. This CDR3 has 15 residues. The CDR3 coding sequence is TGTGCCAGCTCAACTACAGGGGCCCCTGGCTATGGCTACACCTTC. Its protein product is CASSTTGAPGYGYTF.

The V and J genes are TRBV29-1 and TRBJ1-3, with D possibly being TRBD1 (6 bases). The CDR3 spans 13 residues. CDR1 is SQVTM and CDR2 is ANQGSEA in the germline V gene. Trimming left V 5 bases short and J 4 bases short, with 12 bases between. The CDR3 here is CSVMIGTGNTIYF. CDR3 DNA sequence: TGCAGCGTTATGATAGGGACAGGAAACACCATATATTTT.

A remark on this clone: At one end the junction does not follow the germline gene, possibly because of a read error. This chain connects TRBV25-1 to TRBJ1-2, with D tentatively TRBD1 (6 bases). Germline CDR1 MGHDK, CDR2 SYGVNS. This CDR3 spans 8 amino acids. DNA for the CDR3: TGCGCAGGGGCTGGCTACACCTTC. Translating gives CAGAGYTF.

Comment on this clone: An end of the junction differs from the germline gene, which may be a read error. The CDR3 DNA reads as TGTGCTAGCAGCTTAGGGACAGCCCAGTGGGAGACCCAGTACTTC. Protein: CASSLGTAQWETQYF. This rearrangement joins TRBV7-7 to TRBJ2-5; 7 nucleotides agree with TRBD1. The CDR3 sequence is 15 residues long. Germline V gene data show CDR1 as SSHAT and CDR2 as FNYEAQ (reference sequence). The variable domain in full, with the rest retrieved from reference TRBV7-7 and TRBJ2-5, is GAGVSQSPRYKVTKRGQDVTLRCDPISSHATLYWYQQALGQGPEFLTYFNYEAQPDKSGLPSDRFSAERPEGSISTLTIQRTEQRDSAMYRCASSLGTAQWETQYFGPGTRLLVL.

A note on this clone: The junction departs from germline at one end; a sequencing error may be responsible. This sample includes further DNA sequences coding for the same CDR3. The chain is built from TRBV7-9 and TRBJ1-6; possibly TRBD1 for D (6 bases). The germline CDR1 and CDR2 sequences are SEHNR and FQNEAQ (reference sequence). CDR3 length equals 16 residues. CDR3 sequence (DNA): TGTGCCAGCAGCTTAGGGGCAGGGAGGGACAATTCACCCCTACACTTT. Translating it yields CASSLGAGRDNSPLHF. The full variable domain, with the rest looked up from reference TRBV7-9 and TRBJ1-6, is DTGVSQNPRHKITKRGQNVTFRCDPISEHNRLYWYRQTLGQGPEFLTYFQNEAQLEKSRLLSDRFSAERPKGSFSTLEIQRTEQGDSAMYLCASSLGAGRDNSPLHFGNGTRLTVT.

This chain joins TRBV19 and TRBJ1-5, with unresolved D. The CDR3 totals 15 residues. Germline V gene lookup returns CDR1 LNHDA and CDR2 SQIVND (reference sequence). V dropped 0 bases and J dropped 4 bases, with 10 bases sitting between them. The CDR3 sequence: CASSIELPINQPQHF. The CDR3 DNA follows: TGTGCCAGTAGTATAGAACTTCCAATTAATCAGCCCCAGCATTTT. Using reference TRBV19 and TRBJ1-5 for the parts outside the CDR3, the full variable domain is DGGITQSPKYLFRKEGQNVTLSCEQNLNHDAMYWYRQDPGQGLRLIYYSQIVNDFQKGDIAEGYSVSREKKESFPLTVTSAQKNPTAFYLCASSIELPINQPQHFGDGTRLSIL.

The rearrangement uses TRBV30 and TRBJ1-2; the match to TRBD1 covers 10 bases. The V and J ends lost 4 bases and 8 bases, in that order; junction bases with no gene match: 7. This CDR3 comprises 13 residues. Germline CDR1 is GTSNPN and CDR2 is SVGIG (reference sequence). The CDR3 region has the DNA TGTGCCTGGACCCGGGACAGGGGCTTCGGCTACACCTTC. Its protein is CAWTRDRGFGYTF. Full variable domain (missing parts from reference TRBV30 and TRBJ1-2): SQTIHQWPATLVQPVGSPLSLECTVEGTSNPNLYWYRQAAGRGLQLLFYSVGIGQISSEVPQNLSASRPQDRQFILSSKKLLLSDSGFYLCAWTRDRGFGYTFGSGTRLTVV.

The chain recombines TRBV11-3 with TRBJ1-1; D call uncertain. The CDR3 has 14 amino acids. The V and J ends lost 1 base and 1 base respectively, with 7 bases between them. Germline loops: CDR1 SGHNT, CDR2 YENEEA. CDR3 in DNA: TGTGCCAGCAGCTTAGTTAATCCGAACACTGAAGCTTTCTTT. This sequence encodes CASSLVNPNTEAFF.

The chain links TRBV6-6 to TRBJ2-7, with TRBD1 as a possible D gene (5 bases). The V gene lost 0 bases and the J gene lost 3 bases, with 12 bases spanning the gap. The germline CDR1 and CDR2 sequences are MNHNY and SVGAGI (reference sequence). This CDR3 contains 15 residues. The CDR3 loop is CASSYSTVTLYEQYF. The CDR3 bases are TGTGCCAGCAGTTACTCGACAGTAACCCTCTACGAGCAGTACTTC.

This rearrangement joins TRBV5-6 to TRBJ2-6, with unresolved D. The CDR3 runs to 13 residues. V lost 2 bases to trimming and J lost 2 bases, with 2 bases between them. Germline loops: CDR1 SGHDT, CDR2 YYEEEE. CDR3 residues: CASSFTGANVLTF. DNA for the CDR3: TGTGCCAGCAGCTTTACTGGGGCCAACGTCCTGACTTTC.

CDR3 loop: CASSLGGFVAGDAGELFF. The CDR3, as DNA: TGTGCCAGCAGCTTAGGGGGATTTGTCGCGGGTGACGCCGGGGAGCTGTTTTTT. The J gene is TRBJ2-2, the V gene TRBV7-9; a possible D gene is TRBD2 (5 bases). Trimming removed 1 base from V and 6 bases from J, with 21 bases in between. This CDR3 is 18 amino acids long. Per the germline V gene, CDR1 is SEHNR and CDR2 is FQNEAQ (reference sequence). The complete variable domain, with remaining parts taken from reference TRBV7-9 and TRBJ2-2, reads DTGVSQNPRHKITKRGQNVTFRCDPISEHNRLYWYRQTLGQGPEFLTYFQNEAQLEKSRLLSDRFSAERPKGSFSTLEIQRTEQGDSAMYLCASSLGGFVAGDAGELFFGEGSRLTVL.

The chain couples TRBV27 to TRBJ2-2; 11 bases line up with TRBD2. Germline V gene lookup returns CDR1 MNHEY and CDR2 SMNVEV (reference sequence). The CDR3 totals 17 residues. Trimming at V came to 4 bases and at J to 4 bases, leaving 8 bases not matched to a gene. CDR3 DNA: TGTGCCAGCAGTTCCCTAGCGGGGGGCGGTTTCACCGGGGAGCTGTTTTTT. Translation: CASSSLAGGGFTGELFF.

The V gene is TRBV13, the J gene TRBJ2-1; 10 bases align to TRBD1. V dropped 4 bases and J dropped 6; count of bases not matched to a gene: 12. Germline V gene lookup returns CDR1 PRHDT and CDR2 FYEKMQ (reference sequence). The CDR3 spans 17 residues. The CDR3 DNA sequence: TGTGCCAGCAGCTCCCTCTCCGGGACAGGGGAAGGCAATGAGCAGTTCTTC. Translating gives CASSSLSGTGEGNEQFF.

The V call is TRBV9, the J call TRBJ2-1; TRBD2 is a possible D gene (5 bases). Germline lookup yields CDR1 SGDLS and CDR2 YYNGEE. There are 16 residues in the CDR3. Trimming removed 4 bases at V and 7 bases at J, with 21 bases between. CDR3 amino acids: CASSPPGGRRRNEQFF. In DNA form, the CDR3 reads TGTGCCAGCAGCCCTCCGGGTGGCAGAAGGAGGAATGAGCAGTTCTTC.